The next 11 T cell receptor beta chains were all read from a single sample in a study of Ad26.COV2.S vaccination and SARS-CoV-2 variants. Assay: immunoSEQ multiplex PCR; the TCRdb copy retains only in-frame clones and omits some. This table holds 200,000 to 250,000 clones, 70% to 90% found once. The treatment is: around 19 received Ad26.COV2.S at low or high dose, single or two shots; several received placebo; per-sample allocation not given. All samples were drawn on day 63, counting from the first vaccine or placebo injection. Sample: peripheral blood, taken in a trial of Ad26.COV2.S vaccine versus placebo. These receptors were collected from a person between 18 and 60 years old who received the Ad26.COV2.S COVID-19 vaccine or a placebo.

The chain carries TRBV2 and TRBJ2-7; 9 bases match TRBD2. The CDR3 sequence is 12 residues long. Germline trimming cut 6 bases from V and 7 bases from J; bases unmatched to any gene: 4. CDR1 and CDR2 (germline): SNHLY, FYNNEI. Here the CDR3 DNA reads TGTGCCAGCAGAAGACTAGCGGCAGAGCAGTACTTC. This codes for CASRRLAAEQYF.

V is TRBV11-2 and J is TRBJ1-1; D call uncertain. With 5 bases removed from V and 7 bases from J, the gap between germline ends came to 17 bases. The germline V gene encodes CDR1 SGHAT and CDR2 FQNNGV. The CDR3 covers 14 residues. This CDR3 reads CASSPHRARSEAFF. CDR3 nucleotides: TGTGCCAGCAGCCCCCACCGGGCCCGAAGTGAAGCTTTCTTT.

The genes are TRBV5-1 and TRBJ2-1, with D possibly TRBD2 on 6 matching bases. The CDR3 spans 13 residues. Trimming removed 0 bases at V and 15 bases at J, with 16 bases between. The germline gives CDR1 SGHRS, CDR2 YFSETQ. As DNA, the CDR3 is TGCGCCAGCAGCTTGGCCGGCGGGGACGAGACGTTCTTC. It codes for CASSLAGGDETFF.

V and J are TRBV9 and TRBJ1-2; D uncertain. The CDR3 loop spans 12 amino acids. Germline values: CDR1 SGDLS, CDR2 YYNGEE. The V gene lost 4 bases and the J gene lost 8 bases, with 12 bases spanning the gap. CDR3 DNA: TGTGCCAGCAGCCTAAATTCTGGGGGCTACACCTTC. Protein sequence: CASSLNSGGYTF.

The chain carries TRBV9 and TRBJ2-2, with 10 bases identical to TRBD1. V was pared by 3 bases and J by 4 bases, with 12 bases of the junction left unmatched. Germline values: CDR1 SGDLS, CDR2 YYNGEE. The CDR3 is 18 amino acids. CDR3 DNA: TGTGCCAGCAGCGGTTTAGGGTGGACAGGGGGTATCACCGGGGAGCTGTTTTTT. This codes for CASSGLGWTGGITGELFF.

J is TRBJ2-1 and V is TRBV19; 9 bases line up with TRBD2. Germline loops: CDR1 LNHDA, CDR2 SQIVND (reference sequence). The CDR3 spans 17 residues. V lost 3 bases to trimming and J lost 10 bases; unmatched junction nucleotides: 16. The CDR3 region has the DNA TGTGCCAGTAGTATTTTCAGAGGGCGGGAGGGAATTTGGGAGCAGTTCTTC. Protein: CASSIFRGREGIWEQFF.

The chain joins TRBV25-1 to TRBJ2-3; 10 positions match TRBD1. This CDR3 has 16 residues. CDR1 is MGHDK, CDR2 SYGVNS, per germline. V lost 4 bases to trimming and J lost 4 bases; unmatched junction nucleotides: 8. CDR3 bases: TGTGCCAGCAGTGTATCCCCGGGACAGGGGTCAGATACGCAGTATTTT. This sequence encodes CASSVSPGQGSDTQYF.

The rearrangement uses TRBV11-3 and TRBJ1-2, with TRBD1 identical over 7 bases. The trim removed 6 bases at V and 4 bases at J, leaving 14 bases unmatched. CDR3 length: 16 amino acids. Germline values: CDR1 SGHNT, CDR2 YENEEA. CDR3 amino acids: CASRSRGTAKGYGYTF. The CDR3 nucleotides are TGTGCCAGCAGATCTAGGGGGACAGCCAAGGGCTATGGCTACACCTTC.

On this clone itself: The sample holds other DNA sequences that translate to the same CDR3. This chain links TRBV6-5 with TRBJ1-1; no clear D. Trimming stripped 6 bases from V and 1 base from J, with 9 bases between. CDR1 and CDR2 from the germline V gene are MNHEY and SVGAGI. This CDR3 has 13 residues. The CDR3 nucleotides read TGTGCCAGCAGCCTTAAAGCGAACACTGAAGCTTTCTTT. Amino acids: CASSLKANTEAFF.

This clone showed up just once. The chain links TRBV28 to TRBJ2-7; the match to TRBD1 covers 11 bases. J was trimmed by 6 bases and V by 10 bases; bases with no gene match: 5. Germline loops: CDR1 MDHEN, CDR2 SYDVKM. The CDR3 covers 12 residues. The CDR3 sequence is CATWDRGSEQYF. The CDR3 nucleotides read TGTGCCACCTGGGACAGGGGGTCCGAGCAGTACTTC. The entire variable domain, with the rest obtained from reference TRBV28 and TRBJ2-7, is as follows: DVKVTQSSRYLVKRTGEKVFLECVQDMDHENMFWYRQDPGLGLRLIYFSYDVKMKEKGDIPEGYSVSREKKERFSLILESASTNQTSMYLCATWDRGSEQYFGPGTRLTVT.

The gene calls are TRBV12-3 or TRBV12-4 and TRBJ1-2, with D tentatively TRBD1 (6 bases). The CDR3 sequence is 13 residues long. V was pared by 7 bases and J by 5 bases, with 14 bases between. CDR3 DNA: TGTGCCAGCAAGGGGACACTGGATTATGGCTACACCTTC. Encoded protein: CASKGTLDYGYTF.